This entry features one TCR beta chain sequence. Other nucleotide sequences from this sample produce the same CDR3. Per the original methods: Scientists estimated how many nucleated cells there were by amplifying reference gene primers. Sequencing used immunoSEQ multiplex PCR; TCRdb keeps in-frame clones, though not all of them. That table gives V, J and clone size, and the DNA gave D and trimming. The sample includes 45,000 to 50,000 clones, 70% to 90% seen only once; the top ten take more than 25%. These data belong to a study of blood T cell repertoires in COVID-19. Overall study: Some COVID-19 samples were acute and others convalescent; all came from the United States, Italy and Spain. Sources were T cells, B-cell-depleted T cells, or PBMCs; the material itself was cDNA or gDNA.

Seattle patients were enrolled during active infection and followed longitudinally. Sequences were obtained from peripheral blood. This sequence was found in a woman older than 75 with COVID-19, enrolled during active disease.

CDR3: CASSLTGQDYEQYF. The CDR3 DNA reads as TGTGCCAGCTCACTCACGGGACAGGATTACGAGCAGTACTTC. The genes are TRBV18 and TRBJ2-7; 8 bases align to TRBD1. The trim removed 4 bases at V and 4 bases at J, leaving 6 bases unmatched. CDR1 is KGHSH, CDR2 LQKENI, per germline. This CDR3 has 14 residues.